This passage covers 32 T cell receptor beta chains from one sample sequenced in a study of cytomegalovirus exposure and HLA in healthy donors. PCR used 60 Vbeta primers and 13 Jbeta primers. This table comes from immunoSEQ multiplex PCR, and its TCRdb copy is limited to in-frame clones, with some not included. The data include about 120,000 clones; the top ten clones carry more than 3%. Sequencing was done on a sample of PBMCs. These receptors all come from a man aged 18-30 years in good health and CMV-seronegative.

The chain is built from TRBV30 and TRBJ2-3; 12 bases match TRBD2. With 5 bases clipped from V and 1 base from J, the junction kept 1 base outside the gene matches. Germline assignment: CDR1 GTSNPN and CDR2 SVGIG (reference sequence). The CDR3 totals 14 residues. The CDR3 nucleotides are TGTGCCTGGTCTAGCGGGAGGGGCACAGATACGCAGTATTTT. This sequence encodes CAWSSGRGTDTQYF.

The V call is TRBV30, the J call TRBJ2-1; TRBD2 is a possible D gene (6 bases). Germline CDR1 and CDR2: GTSNPN and SVGIG (reference sequence). This CDR3 is built from 11 residues. The V end was cut by 1 base, the J end by 8 bases, with 6 bases between. For the CDR3, the DNA is TGTGCCTGGAGTGGGGGGGATGAGCAGTTCTTC. Translation: CAWSGGDEQFF.

V gene TRBV7-9 combines with J gene TRBJ1-2, with 9 bases identical to TRBD1. Per germline, CDR1 SEHNR and CDR2 FQNEAQ (reference sequence). The CDR3 is made up of 15 amino acids. The trim removed 5 bases at V and 5 bases at J, leaving 9 bases unmatched. The CDR3, as DNA: TGTGCCAGCAGCCTTTTGGACAGGGGTAGTTATGGCTACACCTTC. Its protein product is CASSLLDRGSYGYTF.

The chain is built from TRBV18 and TRBJ1-6, with 7 bases fitting TRBD1. This CDR3 contains 14 residues. With 4 bases clipped from V and 10 bases from J, the junction kept 7 bases outside the gene matches. CDR1 is KGHSH, CDR2 LQKENI, per germline. The CDR3 DNA reads as TGTGCCAGCTCACTCGACAGGGAGAACTCACCCCTCCACTTT. Protein: CASSLDRENSPLHF. Together with reference TRBV18 and TRBJ1-6, the CDR3 gives the full variable domain: NAGVMQNPRHLVRRRGQEARLRCSPMKGHSHVYWYRQLPEEGLKFMVYLQKENIIDESGMPKERFSAEFPKEGPSILRIQQVVRGDSAAYFCASSLDRENSPLHFGNGTRLTVT.

This sequence joins TRBV18 and TRBJ1-1; possible D gene TRBD1, 6 bases. The germline CDR1 and CDR2 sequences are KGHSH and LQKENI. The ends were cut back, 3 bases at V and 5 bases at J, with 16 bases in the middle. This CDR3 comprises 15 residues. CDR3 protein: CASSPSGVGMTEAFF. The CDR3 coding sequence is TGTGCCAGCTCACCTTCAGGGGTGGGTATGACTGAAGCTTTCTTT.

This sequence joins TRBV5-1 and TRBJ1-2, with D perhaps TRBD1 (6 bases). The CDR3 has 14 amino acids. Per germline, CDR1 SGHRS and CDR2 YFSETQ. V gave up 4 bases and J gave up 0 bases, with 10 bases separating them. In DNA form, the CDR3 reads TGCGCCAGCAGCGGGGACATTTCTAACTATGGCTACACCTTC. This codes for CASSGDISNYGYTF.

The V and J genes are TRBV30 and TRBJ2-5; TRBD1 aligns across 9 bases. Trimming cost V 2 bases and J 9 bases; bases outside gene matches: 13. Germline assignment: CDR1 GTSNPN and CDR2 SVGIG (reference sequence). This CDR3 has 15 residues. DNA of the CDR3: TGTGCCTGGAGTTTCTTAGGGACAGGGTGGGGGGCCCAGTACTTC. Amino acids: CAWSFLGTGWGAQYF.

The chain employs TRBV5-1 and TRBJ2-2; D may be TRBD1 (7 bases). V dropped 4 bases and J dropped 1 base, with 11 bases sitting between them. The CDR3 is 15 residues long. Germline CDR1 reads SGHRS; CDR2 reads YFSETQ. The CDR3 DNA reads TGCGCCAGCAGCGCAGGGGGAGGGAACACCGGGGAGCTGTTTTTT. This translates into CASSAGGGNTGELFF.

V gene TRBV28 combines with J gene TRBJ1-2; D unclear. CDR3 length: 13 amino acids. Germline V gene data show CDR1 as MDHEN and CDR2 as SYDVKM. Trimming pared 2 bases from V and 6 bases from J, leaving 10 bases between. The CDR3 DNA is TGTGCCAGCAGTTTAGTACTGGAGGATGGCTACACCTTC. This gives the protein CASSLVLEDGYTF.

The V gene is TRBV10-3, the J gene TRBJ2-1, with 7 nucleotides matching TRBD1. V was pared by 7 bases and J by 2 bases, with 5 bases of the junction left unmatched. This CDR3 has 14 amino acids. The germline CDR1 and CDR2 sequences are ENHRY and SYGVKD. CDR3 coding DNA: TGTGCCATCACCGGGACAGCTGCCTACAATGAGCAGTTCTTC. The encoded protein is CAITGTAAYNEQFF.

This chain uses TRBV6-1 with TRBJ2-3; D gene unclear. The V end lost 2 bases, the J end lost 0 bases, and 6 bases lay between the germline ends. The germline CDR1 and CDR2 sequences are MNHNS and SASEGT. This CDR3 is 14 amino acids long. The CDR3 protein is CASSEQRSTDTQYF. CDR3 DNA sequence: TGTGCCAGCAGTGAACAACGGAGCACAGATACGCAGTATTTT.

The CDR3 coding sequence is TGCGCCAGCGTCTGTCCGCGGGGGAATGAACGTAATATTAAAGATACGCAGTATTTT. This translates into CASVCPRGNERNIKDTQYF. This sequence joins TRBV10-1 and TRBJ2-3, with TRBD2 identical over 7 bases. This CDR3 is 19 amino acids long. CDR1 is WNHNN, CDR2 SYGVQD, per germline (reference sequence). The V gene end was trimmed by 8 bases and the J gene end by 5 bases; junction bases not matched to a gene: 25.

The J gene is TRBJ2-7, the V gene TRBV10-3; 9 positions agree with TRBD1. Germline-derived CDR1 and CDR2 are ENHRY and SYGVKD. The CDR3 is 17 amino acids. DNA of the CDR3: TGTGTGACCTCGACCTTACAGACACAGGGGGCAGGAAACGAGCAGTACTTC. Residues: CVTSTLQTQGAGNEQYF.

The chain is built from TRBV6-1 and TRBJ2-1; maybe TRBD2 (6 bases). The CDR3 is 12 residues long. Trimming cost V 2 bases and J 10 bases, with 9 bases left between them. CDR1 MNHNS and CDR2 SASEGT come from the germline V gene. The CDR3 bases are TGTGCCAGCAGTGAAATGCTAGCGGAGCAGTTCTTC. Protein: CASSEMLAEQFF.

This chain connects TRBV5-6 to TRBJ1-5; no reliable D call. V lost 0 bases and J 5 bases, leaving 12 bases between the germline ends. The CDR3 sequence is 15 residues long. Germline V gene lookup returns CDR1 SGHDT and CDR2 YYEEEE. CDR3 sequence: CASSLDQEEHQPQHF. DNA of the CDR3: TGTGCCAGCAGCTTGGATCAGGAGGAGCATCAGCCCCAGCATTTT.

The chain recombines TRBV5-1 with TRBJ2-7; D may be TRBD2 (6 bases). V was shortened by 3 bases and J by 2 bases, with 24 bases between the two germline ends. This CDR3 has 18 amino acids. The V gene's germline CDR1 is SGHRS and CDR2 YFSETQ. CDR3 sequence (DNA): TGCGCCAGCAGCTGGAGGGGCGTAGAAAATGTGCGAACCTACGAGCAGTACTTC. It translates to CASSWRGVENVRTYEQYF.

The chain employs TRBV5-1 and TRBJ2-1; 11 bases fit TRBD2. Germline CDR1 SGHRS, CDR2 YFSETQ. V lost 4 bases and J lost 3; bases outside the gene matches: 6. This CDR3 comprises 16 residues. The CDR3 loop is CASSPGTSGLYNEQFF. Here the CDR3 DNA reads TGCGCCAGCAGCCCCGGGACTAGCGGACTCTACAATGAGCAGTTCTTC.

This chain joins TRBV9 and TRBJ2-2; 9 bases fit TRBD2. In germline, CDR1 is SGDLS, CDR2 YYNGEE. Unmatched junction bases numbered 11, after V lost 4 bases and J lost 4 bases. The CDR3 length is 17 residues. DNA of the CDR3: TGTGCCAGCAGCCCGTTGGGTAGCGGGGGAATCACCGGGGAGCTGTTTTTT. It yields the protein CASSPLGSGGITGELFF.

V usage is TRBV21-1 and J usage is TRBJ2-2; TRBD1, the D gene given by the table, was not confirmed from the DNA. TRBV21-1 is a pseudogene locus. The CDR3 runs 14 residues. CDR3 nucleotide sequence: TGTGCCAGCTTTGACATCCTCTTCACCGGGGAGCTGTTTTTT. Translation gives CASFDILFTGELFF.

The chain has TRBV2 and TRBJ2-1; 9 bases fit TRBD2. V was clipped by 11 bases and J by 2 bases; unmatched bases: 10. This CDR3 has 15 amino acids. Germline CDR1 SNHLY, CDR2 FYNNEI. The CDR3 coding sequence is TGTGCCGCCGAACGAGGCGGGAGGGCCTACAATGAGCAGTTCTTC. As protein: CAAERGGRAYNEQFF.

The CDR3 DNA reads TGTGCCAGCAGTTATGGCAGGGCGAACACTGAAGCTTTCTTT. This codes for CASSYGRANTEAFF. The J gene is TRBJ1-1, the V gene TRBV6-5; tentatively, D is TRBD1 (5 bases). V shed 3 bases and J shed 1 base, with 9 bases lying between them. Per the germline V gene, CDR1 is MNHEY and CDR2 is SVGAGI. The CDR3 has 14 residues.

The chain recombines TRBV19 with TRBJ1-1; D is unresolved. The germline V and J ends were trimmed by 2 bases and 6 bases, with 13 bases remaining between them. This CDR3 is 14 amino acids long. Germline CDR1 LNHDA, CDR2 SQIVND (reference sequence). The CDR3 loop reads CASSIQAPGSEAFF. As DNA, the CDR3 is TGTGCCAGTAGTATACAGGCTCCGGGGTCTGAAGCTTTCTTT.

V and J are TRBV5-1 and TRBJ2-7, with a weak D call TRBD1 (6 bases). From germline, CDR1 is SGHRS and CDR2 YFSETQ. Trimming took 1 base from V and 6 from J, leaving 11 bases between them. CDR3 length: 13 amino acids. CDR3 residues: CASSLWTVGEQYF. The CDR3, as DNA: TGCGCCAGCAGCTTGTGGACAGTCGGCGAGCAGTACTTC.

The chain has TRBV5-6 and TRBJ1-1; 9 positions match TRBD1. Germline V CDR1 and CDR2: SGHDT, YYEEEE. J was trimmed by 1 base and V by 3 bases; bases with no gene match: 4. The CDR3 runs to 15 residues. As DNA, the CDR3 is TGTGCCAGCAGCTACAGGGGGCTAAAGAACACTGAAGCTTTCTTT. It codes for CASSYRGLKNTEAFF.

The chain uses TRBV7-8 and TRBJ1-3, with a tentative D call TRBD1 (6 bases). Between the trimmed V and J ends, which lost 4 bases and 0 bases, there was a span of 13 bases. CDR3 length: 16 amino acids. The germline CDR1 and CDR2 sequences are SGHVS and FQNEAQ. This CDR3 reads CASSSRQDLSGNTIYF. The CDR3 DNA follows: TGTGCCAGCAGCTCCCGACAGGACCTCTCTGGAAACACCATATATTTT. Based on the CDR3 plus reference TRBV7-8 and TRBJ1-3, the full variable domain is GAGVSQSPRYKVAKRGQDVALRCDPISGHVSLFWYQQALGQGPEFLTYFQNEAQLDKSGLPSDRFFAERPEGSVSTLKIQRTQQEDSAVYLCASSSRQDLSGNTIYFGEGSWLTVV.

The CDR3 is CASSSTLGSGGGNEQFF. CDR3 DNA sequence: TGCGCCAGCAGCTCTACCTTAGGCAGCGGGGGGGGCAATGAGCAGTTCTTC. The chain combines TRBV5-1 with TRBJ2-1, with 10 bases fitting TRBD2. The CDR3 has 17 amino acids. V shed 3 bases and J 6 bases; nucleotides not matched to a gene: 12. Germline-derived CDR1 and CDR2 are SGHRS and YFSETQ. The whole variable domain, remainder taken from reference TRBV5-1 and TRBJ2-1, is KAGVTQTPRYLIKTRGQQVTLSCSPISGHRSVSWYQQTPGQGLQFLFEYFSETQRNKGNFPGRFSGRQFSNSRSEMNVSTLELGDSALYLCASSSTLGSGGGNEQFFGPGTRLTVL.

The chain is built from TRBV10-2 and TRBJ2-3, with 13 bases aligning to TRBD2. J was trimmed by 2 bases and V by 3 bases; bases with no gene match: 5. Germline CDR1 reads WSHSY; CDR2 reads SAAADI. This CDR3 is built from 17 residues. The CDR3 region is CASSDLGLAGVTDTQYF. The CDR3 bases are TGCGCCAGCAGTGACCTAGGACTAGCGGGGGTCACAGATACGCAGTATTTT.

The rearrangement joins TRBV2 to TRBJ1-2; TRBD1 matches at 9 bases. With 3 bases clipped from V and 8 bases from J, the junction kept 10 bases outside the gene matches. Germline CDR1 and CDR2: SNHLY and FYNNEI. The CDR3 is 15 amino acids. The CDR3 nucleotides read TGTGCCAGCAGTGACCCGACAGGGGGGTCCCGGGGCTACACCTTC. The encoded protein is CASSDPTGGSRGYTF.

Note on this clone: This CDR3 is also generated by other DNA sequences in the sample. The chain recombines TRBV7-9 with TRBJ1-2; D not certain. Germline CDR1 and CDR2: SEHNR and FQNEAQ (reference sequence). The CDR3 is 15 amino acids. With 0 bases removed from V and 6 bases from J, the gap between germline ends came to 14 bases. The CDR3 sequence is CASSLAGGGLDGYTF. The CDR3 DNA reads as TGTGCCAGCAGCTTAGCGGGAGGCGGATTGGATGGCTACACCTTC.

The chain has TRBV7-9 and TRBJ1-2; no definite D call. V lost 5 bases to trimming and J lost 7 bases, with 20 bases between them. Germline V gene sequence: CDR1 SEHNR, CDR2 FQNEAQ (reference sequence). The CDR3 length is 15 residues. CDR3 DNA: TGTGCCAGCAGCCCCTCCCCAGCGGCCTTGGGTGGCTACACCTTC. It translates to CASSPSPAALGGYTF.

As for this clone: The sample has other DNA sequences that encode this CDR3 too. The chain is built from TRBV7-9 and TRBJ2-7; tentatively, D is TRBD2 (5 bases). Trimming pared 3 bases from V and 4 bases from J, leaving 7 bases between. Germline V CDR1 and CDR2: SEHNR, FQNEAQ (reference sequence). This CDR3 comprises 12 residues. The CDR3 region is CASSFSGYEQYF. As DNA, the CDR3 is TGTGCCAGCAGCTTTTCGGGGTACGAGCAGTACTTC.

About this clone itself: Different DNA sequences within this sample yield the same CDR3. The V and J genes are TRBV29-1 and TRBJ2-1; D uncertain. Germline V gene lookup returns CDR1 SQVTM and CDR2 ANQGSEA. This CDR3 region has 12 residues. V gave up 6 bases and J gave up 5 bases, with 11 bases separating them. The DNA for the CDR3 is TGCAGCGTCGTATTAGCCGACAATGAGCAGTTCTTC. It specifies CSVVLADNEQFF.